A single T cell receptor beta chain is shown here with its context. What antigen it recognizes has not been identified. For each CD8+ T cell subset, flow sorting was done in triplicate, and 300,000 to 350,000 cells per subset went directly into RLT lysis buffer. To exclude memory contaminants, naive CD8+ T cells were stringently defined as CD45RO-CCR7+CD27+CD95-. Standard density gradient centrifugation was used to isolate peripheral blood mononuclear cells from buffy coats. A FACSAria III was used to flow-sort naive CXCR3-negative and CXCR3-positive CD8+ T cells. An RNeasy Mini Kit was used to extract total RNA from the sorted cells. These reads were obtained on a NextSeq 550. The Human TCR Profiling Kit (MiLaboratory) was used to make UMI-labeled 5' RACE TRB cDNA libraries. The full amount of extracted RNA was used for cDNA synthesis, and the full amount of resulting cDNA was used for PCR amplification. Libraries were prepared in parallel with an identical number of PCR cycles. The original methods were these. With a minimum of two reads required per UMI, MIGEC and MiXCR pulled out about 49,000 +/- 11,000 unique UMI-labeled TRB cDNA molecules from each library. On average, around 40,000 +/- 10,000 functional in-frame TRB CDR3 nucleotide clonotypes lacking stop codons were found per library. After downsampling to 5000 UMI-labeled TRB molecules per sample, diversity metrics, including normalized Shannon-Wiener and Chao1, were computed in VDJtools. For the central five CDR3 residues, VDJtools calculated physicochemical properties weighted by clonotype size, namely interaction energy, strength, volume and Kidera factor 4. One entry per CDR3 protein sequence results from the TCRdb reprocessing of the reads, with DNA left out. These V and J calls derive from TCRdb rather than the authors' analysis. The sample table gives 35,000 to 55,000 distinct CDR3 sequences. Roughly 2.3% of the sample lies in the top ten.

This specimen belongs to a study of CXCR3-negative and CXCR3-positive naive CD8 T cells (dated by TCRdb to the late 2010s). Background on the whole study: In total, about 150 million TRB reads were obtained, which works out to roughly 1.5 +/- 0.3 million reads per library. Diversity and physicochemical repertoire analyses covered eleven to twelve donors pooled from two independent experiments. For the TRBV-TRBJ cluster analysis, the naive subsets came from about five donors, while the memory cells came from 3 donors.

CDR3 length: 15 amino acids, cysteine to phenylalanine. DNA is not recorded here. Per the germline V gene (reference sequence), DFQATT is the CDR1 and SNEGSKA is the CDR2. The paper as a whole reports these results and caveats: Because surface CD5, which has been linked to self-reactivity in mice, was comparable between naive subsets, TCR interaction strength was also inferred from TRB CDR3 physicochemical properties. CXCR3 expression partially decreased after cryopreservation, so most assays used freshly isolated PBMCs. Both naive subsets had comparably high repertoire diversity, while memory CD8+ T cells had much lower repertoire diversity. Compared with CXCR3-negative naive cells, CXCR3-positive naive cells had TRB CDR3s with higher hydrophobicity (lower Kidera factor 4), lower energy, and higher strength and volume indices. Similar TRBV-TRBJ usage was shown by naive CXCR3-negative and CXCR3-positive cells from the same donor, whereas distinct patterns were shown by memory cells.

The sequence joins TRBV20-1 to TRBJ1-1; TCRdb's assignment of TRBD1 cannot be checked, as there is no DNA. The TCR sequence derives from a human donor in good health. Some clones in this sample may be carry-over from other donors' samples. Material: naive CXCR3- CD8+ T cells from blood. What this sample's cell subset or site label stands for: CD45RO-CCR7+CD27+CD95- naive CD8+ T cells lacking CXCR3 (TNR3-). The CDR3 region: CSARDREGAGTEAFF.